This TCR beta chain appears in the sequencing data of a study of CD8 T cells in Susac syndrome. The RNA, 0.5 to 1 ug, was put through reverse transcription using random hexamers. Amplification of TCR beta CDR3 by immunoSEQ multiplex PCR spanned 54 Vbeta and 13 Jbeta. MiXCR, run by TCRdb on the immunoSEQ multiplex PCR reads, gives a single entry per CDR3 protein. The data contain 80,000 or so distinct CDR3 sequences, approximately 94% of them singletons. There are 18 residues in the CDR3. V shed 5 bases and J shed 0 bases, with 19 bases lying between them. Germline V gives CDR1 MNHEY, CDR2 SMNVEV (reference sequence). From blood CD8+ and CD4+ T cells, the TCR beta chain was sequenced. The study used healthy donors as controls matched for age and sex. Negative isolation yielded the CD8+ and CD4+ T cells, while FACS enriched the TEMRA cells.

The sequenced sample consisted of CD8+ T cells from PBMCs. The chain employs TRBV27 and TRBJ1-4; possible D gene TRBD1, 5 bases. This receptor was taken from a human donor in good health. CDR3 residues: CASSGDSRDYATNEKLFF. The CDR3 DNA reads as TGTGCCAGCAGTGGGGATAGTCGGGACTATGCAACTAATGAAAAACTGTTTTTT.